These 29 T cell receptor beta chains came from one sample sequenced in a study of beta chain features in type 1 diabetes. Since all of the isolated RNA was reverse transcribed, expressed TCRB transcripts were what got sequenced. Sequenced by immunoSEQ multiplex PCR; TCRdb stores in-frame clones only, minus some. Of about 620,000 clones in the sample, roughly 15% were seen once. The sequenced material came from naive CD4+ T cells from blood. The receptor set was obtained from a man between 18 and 29 years old in good health.

This clone came up a few times. This chain connects TRBV5-4 to TRBJ2-3; D may be TRBD1 or TRBD2 (5 bases each). V was pared by 4 bases and J by 0 bases, with 24 bases between. In germline, CDR1 is SGHNT, CDR2 YYREEE (reference sequence). There are 19 residues in the CDR3. The CDR3 bases are TGTGCCAGCAGCGGGGTGGCCTTGGGGACCGCTATGAGCACAGATACGCAGTATTTT. Protein: CASSGVALGTAMSTDTQYF.

The table lists this clone with a few counts. The chain uses TRBV2 and TRBJ1-5, with TRBD1 as a possible D gene (6 bases). The CDR3 runs to 13 residues. CDR1 is SNHLY, CDR2 FYNNEI, per germline. The V end was cut by 10 bases, the J end by 7 bases, with 17 bases between. CDR3 DNA: TGTGCCACCCAGAGGGGGGGCTTACAGCCCCAGCATTTT. Protein product: CATQRGGLQPQHF.

The table lists this clone with a few counts. The CDR3 DNA is TGTGCCAGCATTAACGACAGAGACACTGAAGCTTTCTTT. Encoded protein: CASINDRDTEAFF. J is TRBJ1-1 and V is TRBV2; possible D gene TRBD1, 5 bases. The CDR3 length is 13 residues. The germline CDR1 and CDR2 sequences are SNHLY and FYNNEI. V lost 7 bases and J lost 3, with 12 bases in between.

This clone was picked up a small number of times. V usage is TRBV7-2 and J usage is TRBJ2-7; TRBD1 aligns across 9 bases. This CDR3 has 15 residues. The J segment lost 4 bases and the V segment lost 1 base, leaving 5 bases of the junction unmatched. Per the germline V gene, CDR1 is SGHTA and CDR2 is FQGNSA. The CDR3 sequence is CASSLDWDRAYEQYF. For the CDR3, the DNA is TGTGCCAGCAGCTTAGATTGGGACAGGGCTTACGAGCAGTACTTC.

V and J are TRBV30 and TRBJ1-2; 7 positions match TRBD1. The CDR3 consists of 15 residues. V lost 3 bases to trimming and J lost 1 base; unmatched junction nucleotides: 8. Germline V CDR1 and CDR2: GTSNPN, SVGIG (reference sequence). CDR3 amino acids: CAWSPGTVINYGYTF. The CDR3, as DNA: TGTGCCTGGAGCCCCGGGACAGTTATTAACTATGGCTACACCTTC.

This clone has only a few counts. DNA for the CDR3: TGTGCCAGCAGCCTGCGGGGCCAGAGCTCCTACGAGCAGTACTTC. This sequence encodes CASSLRGQSSYEQYF. The chain combines TRBV7-2 with TRBJ2-7; D might be TRBD2 (6 bases). Germline V gene sequence: CDR1 SGHTA, CDR2 FQGNSA. The CDR3 spans 15 residues. With 5 bases removed from V and 0 bases from J, the gap between germline ends came to 14 bases.

In its sample, this clone was seen a few times. The chain joins TRBV28 to TRBJ2-1, with D unclear. The CDR3 runs to 12 residues. Germline V CDR1 and CDR2: MDHEN, SYDVKM. Trimming took off 8 bases at V and 12 bases at J, with 17 bases between the two ends. The CDR3, as DNA: TGTGCCAGCGGCGTTCAGGCCTTCGGGCAGTTCTTC. Translating gives CASGVQAFGQFF.

This chain connects TRBV4-3 to TRBJ1-3; 7 positions match TRBD1. J was trimmed by 0 bases and V by 0 bases; bases with no gene match: 8. Germline V gene sequence: CDR1 LGHNA, CDR2 YSLEER. This CDR3 comprises 18 residues. CDR3 nucleotide sequence: TGCGCCAGCAGCCAAGAGGGGACCACAGGGGCCTCTGGAAACACCATATATTTT. This codes for CASSQEGTTGASGNTIYF.

This clone was found a few times. V gene TRBV7-2 combines with J gene TRBJ1-5, with D unclear. Germline CDR1 and CDR2: SGHTA and FQGNSA. V gave up 1 base and J gave up 5 bases, with 9 bases separating them. This CDR3 spans 14 amino acids. CDR3 DNA: TGTGCCAGCAGCTTAGAAATGAAGGATCAGCCCCAGCATTTT. Its translation: CASSLEMKDQPQHF.

There are a few counts of this clone. The chain combines TRBV4-2 with TRBJ2-7; TRBD1 might be the D (5 bases). Trimming stripped 0 bases from V and 2 bases from J, with 11 bases between. Germline V lookup: CDR1 LGHNA, CDR2 YNFKEQ. This CDR3 has 15 amino acids. The CDR3, as DNA: TGTGCCAGCAGCCAAGAGACACAGGCCACCTACGAGCAGTACTTC. Its translation is CASSQETQATYEQYF.

The chain joins TRBV15 to TRBJ2-7; TRBD1 aligns across 7 bases. In germline, CDR1 is LNHNV, CDR2 YYDKDF (reference sequence). This CDR3 comprises 14 residues. V was clipped by 3 bases and J by 4 bases; unmatched bases: 6. The CDR3 sequence is CATSREGTVYEQYF. In DNA, the CDR3 is TGTGCCACCAGCAGGGAAGGGACAGTATACGAGCAGTACTTC.

In its sample, this clone was seen once. The V and J genes are TRBV19 and TRBJ1-2; 7 nucleotides line up with TRBD1. CDR1 is LNHDA and CDR2 is SQIVND in the germline V gene (reference sequence). The CDR3 runs to 13 residues. J gave up 4 bases and V 8 bases, and 7 bases lay outside the gene matches. CDR3 in DNA: TGTGCCAGTCGTAGGGGGCTAAGCTATGGCTACACCTTC. It is translated as CASRRGLSYGYTF.

The chain uses TRBV28 and TRBJ1-1, with unresolved D. The CDR3 covers 13 residues. Looked up from germline, CDR1 is MDHEN and CDR2 is SYDVKM. The V gene lost 2 bases and the J gene lost 1 base, with 5 bases spanning the gap. The CDR3 loop reads CASSLQGNTEAFF. CDR3 coding DNA: TGTGCCAGCAGTTTACAAGGGAACACTGAAGCTTTCTTT. The variable domain in full, with the rest retrieved from reference TRBV28 and TRBJ1-1, is DVKVTQSSRYLVKRTGEKVFLECVQDMDHENMFWYRQDPGLGLRLIYFSYDVKMKEKGDIPEGYSVSREKKERFSLILESASTNQTSMYLCASSLQGNTEAFFGQGTRLTVV.

This clone was counted between two and nine times. The chain is built from TRBV7-9 and TRBJ2-3; D is possibly TRBD1 or TRBD2 (5 bases each). The germline CDR1 and CDR2 sequences are SEHNR and FQNEAQ (reference sequence). V was pared by 4 bases and J by 3 bases, with 11 bases between. The CDR3 contains 14 residues. The chain's CDR3 is CASSWGRPTDTQYF. The CDR3 DNA is TGTGCCAGCAGCTGGGGACGCCCAACAGATACGCAGTATTTT.

The chain recombines TRBV27 with TRBJ1-2, with unresolved D. The CDR3 consists of 13 residues. Germline V lookup: CDR1 MNHEY, CDR2 SMNVEV (reference sequence). V lost 3 bases and J lost 6, with 11 bases in between. Here the CDR3 DNA reads TGTGCCAGCAGTTTTCGGTGGGAGGATGGCTACACCTTC. Its protein product is CASSFRWEDGYTF.

This clone was seen more than once but under ten times. This sequence joins TRBV6-6 and TRBJ1-1; perhaps TRBD1 as D (5 bases). The ends were cut back, 8 bases at V and 5 bases at J, with 21 bases in the middle. Germline loops: CDR1 MNHNY, CDR2 SVGAGI (reference sequence). The CDR3 sequence is 15 residues long. The CDR3 nucleotides are TGTGCCAGCTGCGGCCGGCCAGGCAAGGGGACTGAAGCTTTCTTT. This translates into CASCGRPGKGTEAFF.

As to this clone: One end of the junction fails to match germline, which may point to a read error. The CDR3: CASSKASGRASGDTQYF. The DNA of the CDR3 is TGTGCCAGCAGTAAAGCTAGCGGGAGGGCCTCTGGAGATACGCAGTATTTT. The J gene is TRBJ2-3, the V gene TRBV6-1; 12 bases fit TRBD2. The CDR3 runs 17 residues. Germline V gene lookup returns CDR1 MNHNS and CDR2 SASEGT.

J is TRBJ1-2 and V is TRBV4-1, with TRBD1 as a possible D gene (5 bases). The CDR3 consists of 14 residues. Germline-derived CDR1 and CDR2 are MGHRA and YSYEKL. V lost 3 bases to trimming and J lost 4 bases, with 12 bases between them. The CDR3: CASSQRDRGYGYTF. As DNA, the CDR3 is TGCGCCAGCAGCCAGAGAGACAGAGGCTATGGCTACACCTTC.

The V gene is TRBV18, the J gene TRBJ1-5, with D possibly being TRBD1 (5 bases). The CDR3 spans 15 residues. Trimming cost V 5 bases and J 2 bases, with 13 bases left between them. Germline V gene data show CDR1 as KGHSH and CDR2 as LQKENI. CDR3 bases: TGTGCCAGCTCAACAACGGGAGGGGGCAATCAGCCCCAGCATTTT. It translates to CASSTTGGGNQPQHF.

This chain connects TRBV7-2 to TRBJ2-5; no clear D gene. The CDR3 loop spans 14 amino acids. From germline, CDR1 is SGHTA and CDR2 FQGNSA. Trimming pared 5 bases from V and 1 base from J, leaving 11 bases between. Here the CDR3 reads CASSPRRAQETQYF. The CDR3 DNA is TGTGCCAGCAGCCCACGGAGAGCCCAAGAGACCCAGTACTTC.

V gene TRBV7-2 combines with J gene TRBJ2-3, with TRBD2 matching over 11 bases. CDR3 length: 16 residues. V lost 5 bases to trimming and J lost 5 bases; unmatched junction nucleotides: 9. Germline-derived CDR1 and CDR2 are SGHTA and FQGNSA. CDR3 sequence: CASSPAGLAVRDTQYF. The CDR3 DNA sequence: TGTGCCAGCAGCCCCGCGGGACTAGCGGTTCGAGATACGCAGTATTTT. Filled out from reference TRBV7-2 and TRBJ2-3, the complete variable domain reads GAGVSQSPSNKVTEKGKDVELRCDPISGHTALYWYRQSLGQGLEFLIYFQGNSAPDKSGLPSDRFSAERTGGSVSTLTIQRTQQEDSAVYLCASSPAGLAVRDTQYFGPGTRLTVL.

The chain employs TRBV7-3 and TRBJ2-3; 11 bases map to TRBD2. V shed 5 bases, J shed 5 bases, and the junction held 9 bases outside the gene matches. Germline CDR1 reads SGHTA; CDR2 reads FQGTGA. The CDR3 totals 16 residues. CDR3 nucleotides: TGTGCCAGCAGCCCAAAGGTTCTAGCGGGAGGAGATACGCAGTATTTT. Its protein is CASSPKVLAGGDTQYF.

This clone was observed a single time. The rearrangement joins TRBV6-1 to TRBJ2-2; perhaps TRBD1 as D (7 bases). The CDR3 is made up of 15 amino acids. V dropped 8 bases and J dropped 2 bases, with 15 bases sitting between them. Looked up from germline, CDR1 is MNHNS and CDR2 is SASEGT. For the CDR3, the DNA is TGTGCCAGCCCCGGGAGACAGGGAAACACCGGGGAGCTGTTTTTT. It specifies CASPGRQGNTGELFF.

This clone was observed a handful of times. This chain links TRBV15 with TRBJ1-2; D perhaps matches TRBD1 (6 bases). Germline V lookup: CDR1 LNHNV, CDR2 YYDKDF (reference sequence). The CDR3 loop spans 13 amino acids. V lost 0 bases, J lost 7 bases, and 9 bases lay in between. The CDR3 region is CATSRDTGIGYTF. For the CDR3, the DNA is TGTGCCACCAGCAGAGATACAGGGATTGGCTACACCTTC. The whole variable domain, remainder taken from reference TRBV15 and TRBJ1-2, is DAMVIQNPRYQVTQFGKPVTLSCSQTLNHNVMYWYQQKSSQAPKLLFHYYDKDFNNEADTPDNFQSRRPNTSFCFLDIRSPGLGDTAMYLCATSRDTGIGYTFGSGTRLTVV.

This clone has a handful of counts. The V call is TRBV7-2, the J call TRBJ2-7, with 7 nucleotides matching TRBD1. The CDR3 extends over 16 amino acids. The junction had 10 bases not matched to a gene; V was cut back by 5 bases and J by 0 bases. Germline CDR1 reads SGHTA; CDR2 reads FQGNSA. CDR3 nucleotide sequence: TGTGCCAGCAGCCAGGGGGTGCTGAGGGCCTCCTACGAGCAGTACTTC. Its translation: CASSQGVLRASYEQYF.

In its sample, this clone was seen a few times. Other DNA sequences in this specimen translate into the identical CDR3. The chain joins TRBV9 to TRBJ1-1; D remains ambiguous. Germline V gene lookup returns CDR1 SGDLS and CDR2 YYNGEE. The CDR3 runs to 13 residues. The ends were cut back, 1 base at V and 2 bases at J, with 6 bases in the middle. CDR3 amino acids: CASSVSVNTEAFF. Written as DNA, the CDR3 is TGTGCCAGCAGCGTATCTGTAAACACTGAAGCTTTCTTT.

This clone was seen a handful of times. V and J are TRBV6-1 and TRBJ1-1, with D possibly being TRBD1 (5 bases). Germline V gene sequence: CDR1 MNHNS, CDR2 SASEGT. There are 13 residues in the CDR3. Between the trimmed V and J ends, which lost 6 bases and 1 base, there was a span of 9 bases. The CDR3 loop is CASSPTGNTEAFF. The CDR3, as DNA: TGTGCCAGCAGCCCAACAGGGAACACTGAAGCTTTCTTT.

This clone came up a few times. The V call is TRBV29-1, the J call TRBJ1-2; no definite D call. The germline V gene has CDR1 SQVTM and CDR2 ANQGSEA. The V end was cut by 7 bases, the J end by 0 bases, with 6 bases between. This CDR3 has 11 amino acids. The CDR3, as DNA: TGCAGCGCCCAAGCTAACTATGGCTACACCTTC. Translation gives CSAQANYGYTF.

The V and J genes are TRBV6-6 and TRBJ2-7, with no clear D. This CDR3 comprises 13 residues. In germline, CDR1 is MNHNY, CDR2 SVGAGI (reference sequence). V was cut by 4 bases and J by 5 bases, with 12 bases left in between. The CDR3 sequence is CASSLERRHEQYF. The CDR3 coding sequence is TGTGCCAGCAGTTTGGAGCGTCGGCACGAGCAGTACTTC.